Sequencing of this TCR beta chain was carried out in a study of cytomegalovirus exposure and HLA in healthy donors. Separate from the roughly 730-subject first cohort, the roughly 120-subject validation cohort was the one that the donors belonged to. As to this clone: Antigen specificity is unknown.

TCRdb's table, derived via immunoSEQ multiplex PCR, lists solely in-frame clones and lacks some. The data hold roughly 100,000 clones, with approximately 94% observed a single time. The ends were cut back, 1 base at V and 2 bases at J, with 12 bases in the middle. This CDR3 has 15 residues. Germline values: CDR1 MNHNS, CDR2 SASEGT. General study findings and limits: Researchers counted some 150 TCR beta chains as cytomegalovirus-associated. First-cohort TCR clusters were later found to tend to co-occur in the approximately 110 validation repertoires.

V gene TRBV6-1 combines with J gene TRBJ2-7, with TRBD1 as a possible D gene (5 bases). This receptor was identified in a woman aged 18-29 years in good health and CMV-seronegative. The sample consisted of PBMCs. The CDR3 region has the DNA TGTGCCAGCAGTGAAGAAAGGGGTCCCCCCTACGAGCAGTACTTC. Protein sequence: CASSEERGPPYEQYF.